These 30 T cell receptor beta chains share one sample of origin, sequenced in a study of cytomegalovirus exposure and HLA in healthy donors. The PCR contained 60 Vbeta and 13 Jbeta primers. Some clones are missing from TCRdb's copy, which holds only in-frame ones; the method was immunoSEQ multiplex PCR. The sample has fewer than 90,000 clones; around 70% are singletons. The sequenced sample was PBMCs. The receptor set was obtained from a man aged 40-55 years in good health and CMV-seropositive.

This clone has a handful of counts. In DNA, the CDR3 is TGTGCCAGCAGCGTAGCAGCCGGACCCCCGGGAGGCTACACCTTC. Translation: CASSVAAGPPGGYTF. This chain links TRBV9 with TRBJ1-2; no firm D call. The V gene lost 0 bases and the J gene lost 8 bases, with 17 bases spanning the gap. CDR1 and CDR2 from the germline V gene are SGDLS and YYNGEE. CDR3 length: 15 amino acids.

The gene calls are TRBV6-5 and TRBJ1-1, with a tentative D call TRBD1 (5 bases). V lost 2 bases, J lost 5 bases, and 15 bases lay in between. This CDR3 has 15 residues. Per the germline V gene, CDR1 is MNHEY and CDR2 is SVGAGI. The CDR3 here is CASSYLLTVGTEAFF. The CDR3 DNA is TGTGCCAGCAGTTACCTCCTGACAGTGGGGACTGAAGCTTTCTTT.

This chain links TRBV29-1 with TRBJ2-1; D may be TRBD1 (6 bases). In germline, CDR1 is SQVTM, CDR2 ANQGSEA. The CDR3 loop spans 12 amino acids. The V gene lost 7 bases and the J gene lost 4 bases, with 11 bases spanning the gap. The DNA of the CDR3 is TGCAGCGATCGCGGACAGTACAATGAGCAGTTCTTC. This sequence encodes CSDRGQYNEQFF.

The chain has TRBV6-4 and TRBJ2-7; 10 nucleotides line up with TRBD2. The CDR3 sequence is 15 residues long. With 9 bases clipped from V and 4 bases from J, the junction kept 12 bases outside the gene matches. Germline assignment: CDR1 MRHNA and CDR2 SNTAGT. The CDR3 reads CASSVDSSGSYEQYF. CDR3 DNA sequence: TGTGCCAGTTCCGTGGACTCTAGCGGGAGTTACGAGCAGTACTTC.

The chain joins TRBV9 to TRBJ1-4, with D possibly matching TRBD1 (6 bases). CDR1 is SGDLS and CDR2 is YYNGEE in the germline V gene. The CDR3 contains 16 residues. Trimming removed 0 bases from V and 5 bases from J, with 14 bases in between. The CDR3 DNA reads TGTGCCAGCAGCGTAGGGGGTCGGGGGGGCAATGAAAAACTGTTTTTT. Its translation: CASSVGGRGGNEKLFF.

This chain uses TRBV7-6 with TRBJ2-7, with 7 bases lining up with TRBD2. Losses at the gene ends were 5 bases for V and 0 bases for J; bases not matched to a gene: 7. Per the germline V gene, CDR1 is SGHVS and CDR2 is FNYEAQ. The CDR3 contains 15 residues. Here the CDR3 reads CASSGEGFLSYEQYF. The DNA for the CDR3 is TGTGCCAGCAGCGGGGAGGGGTTCCTCTCCTACGAGCAGTACTTC.

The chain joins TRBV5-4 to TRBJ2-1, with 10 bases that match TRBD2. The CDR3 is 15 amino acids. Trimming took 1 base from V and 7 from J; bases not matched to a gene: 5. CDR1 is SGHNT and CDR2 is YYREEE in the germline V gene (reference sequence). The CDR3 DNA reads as TGTGCCAGCAGCTTGAGCGGGAGGGGCGGGAATGAGCAGTTCTTC. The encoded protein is CASSLSGRGGNEQFF.

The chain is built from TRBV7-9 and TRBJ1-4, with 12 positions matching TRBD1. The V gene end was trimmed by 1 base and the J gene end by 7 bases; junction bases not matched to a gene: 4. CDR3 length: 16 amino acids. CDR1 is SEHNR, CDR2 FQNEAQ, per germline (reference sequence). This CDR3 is CASSLGDRGLVEKLFF. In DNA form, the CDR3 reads TGTGCCAGCAGCTTAGGGGACAGGGGGCTCGTTGAAAAACTGTTTTTT.

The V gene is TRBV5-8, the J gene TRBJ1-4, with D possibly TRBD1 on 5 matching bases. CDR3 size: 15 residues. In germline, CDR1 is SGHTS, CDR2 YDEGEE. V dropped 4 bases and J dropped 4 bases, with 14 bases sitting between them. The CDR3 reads CASSTTAQLNEKLFF. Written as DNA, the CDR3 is TGTGCCAGCAGCACGACAGCGCAACTTAATGAAAAACTGTTTTTT.

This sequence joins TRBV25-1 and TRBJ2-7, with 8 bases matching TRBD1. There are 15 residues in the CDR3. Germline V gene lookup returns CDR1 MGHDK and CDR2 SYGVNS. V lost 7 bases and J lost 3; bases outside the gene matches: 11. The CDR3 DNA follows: TGTGCCAGCAACAGCGCCGGGACAGGAAACTACGAGCAGTACTTC. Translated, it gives CASNSAGTGNYEQYF.

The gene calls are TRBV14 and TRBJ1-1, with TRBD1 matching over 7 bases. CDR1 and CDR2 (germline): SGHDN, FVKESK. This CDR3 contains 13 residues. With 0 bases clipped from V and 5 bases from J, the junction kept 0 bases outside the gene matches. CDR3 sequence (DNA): TGTGCCAGCAGCCAAGACAGGGGGACTGAAGCTTTCTTT. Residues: CASSQDRGTEAFF.

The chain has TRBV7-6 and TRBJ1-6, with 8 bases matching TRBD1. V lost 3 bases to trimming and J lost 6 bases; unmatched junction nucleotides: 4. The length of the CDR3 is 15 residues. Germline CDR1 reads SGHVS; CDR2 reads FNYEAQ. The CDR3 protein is CASSLGTGFNSPLHF. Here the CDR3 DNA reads TGTGCCAGCAGCTTGGGGACAGGATTTAATTCACCCCTCCACTTT.

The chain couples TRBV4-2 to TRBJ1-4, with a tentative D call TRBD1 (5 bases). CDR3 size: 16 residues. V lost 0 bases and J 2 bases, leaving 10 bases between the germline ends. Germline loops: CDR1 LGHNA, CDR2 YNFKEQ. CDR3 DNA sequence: TGTGCCAGCAGCCAAGATTTGGGGGGGACTAATGAAAAACTGTTTTTT. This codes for CASSQDLGGTNEKLFF.

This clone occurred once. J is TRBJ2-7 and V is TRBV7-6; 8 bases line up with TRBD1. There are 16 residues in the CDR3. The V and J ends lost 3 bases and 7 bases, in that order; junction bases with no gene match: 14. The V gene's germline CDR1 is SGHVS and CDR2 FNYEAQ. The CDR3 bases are TGTGCCAGCAGCTTTAGGGGCGGCAGGGGGCTTGGAGAGCAGTACTTC. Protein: CASSFRGGRGLGEQYF.

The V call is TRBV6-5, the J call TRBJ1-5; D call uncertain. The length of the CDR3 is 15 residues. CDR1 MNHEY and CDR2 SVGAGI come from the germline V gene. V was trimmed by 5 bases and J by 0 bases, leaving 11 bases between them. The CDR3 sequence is CASSQTSYSNQPQHF. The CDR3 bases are TGTGCCAGCAGTCAGACAAGCTATAGCAATCAGCCCCAGCATTTT.

The CDR3 protein is CASSPGSTDTQYF. CDR3 in DNA: TGTGCCAGCAGTCCAGGGAGCACAGATACGCAGTATTTT. The V gene is TRBV28, the J gene TRBJ2-3; tentative D call: TRBD1 (5 bases). The CDR3 runs to 13 residues. Trimming cost V 5 bases and J 0 bases, with 6 bases left between them. The V gene's germline CDR1 is MDHEN and CDR2 SYDVKM.

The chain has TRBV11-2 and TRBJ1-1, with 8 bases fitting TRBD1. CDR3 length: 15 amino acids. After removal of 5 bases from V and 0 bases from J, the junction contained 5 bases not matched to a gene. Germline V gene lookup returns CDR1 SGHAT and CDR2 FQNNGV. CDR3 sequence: CASSIGQGLNTEAFF. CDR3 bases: TGTGCCAGCAGCATTGGACAGGGACTGAACACTGAAGCTTTCTTT.

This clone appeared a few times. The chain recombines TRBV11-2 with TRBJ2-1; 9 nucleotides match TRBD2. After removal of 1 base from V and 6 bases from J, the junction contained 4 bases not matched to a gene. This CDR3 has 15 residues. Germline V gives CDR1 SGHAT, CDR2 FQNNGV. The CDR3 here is CASSLGLAGINEQFF. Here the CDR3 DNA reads TGTGCCAGCAGCTTAGGGCTAGCGGGAATCAATGAGCAGTTCTTC.

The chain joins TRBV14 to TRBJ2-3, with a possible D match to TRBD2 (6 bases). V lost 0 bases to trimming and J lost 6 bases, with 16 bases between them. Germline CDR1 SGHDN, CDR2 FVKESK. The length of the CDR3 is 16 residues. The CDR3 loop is CASSQDGGGMADTQYF. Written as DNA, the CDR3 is TGTGCCAGCAGCCAAGACGGGGGAGGTATGGCGGATACGCAGTATTTT. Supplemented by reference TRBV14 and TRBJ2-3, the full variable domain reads EAGVTQFPSHSVIEKGQTVTLRCDPISGHDNLYWYRRVMGKEIKFLLHFVKESKQDESGMPNNRFLAERTGGTYSTLKVQPAELEDSGVYFCASSQDGGGMADTQYFGPGTRLTVL.

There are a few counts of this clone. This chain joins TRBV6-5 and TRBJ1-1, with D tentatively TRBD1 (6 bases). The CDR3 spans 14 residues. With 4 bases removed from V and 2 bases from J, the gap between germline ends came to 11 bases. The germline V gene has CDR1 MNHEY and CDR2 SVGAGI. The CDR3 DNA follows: TGTGCCAGCAGTTCGGGACAAGGCAACACTGAAGCTTTCTTT. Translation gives CASSSGQGNTEAFF.

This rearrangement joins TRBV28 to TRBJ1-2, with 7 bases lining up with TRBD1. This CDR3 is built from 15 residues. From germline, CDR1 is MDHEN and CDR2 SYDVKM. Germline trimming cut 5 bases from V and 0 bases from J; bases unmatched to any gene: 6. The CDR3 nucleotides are TGTGCCAGCAGTAAGAAGGGACAGCCTAACTATGGCTACACCTTC. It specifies CASSKKGQPNYGYTF.

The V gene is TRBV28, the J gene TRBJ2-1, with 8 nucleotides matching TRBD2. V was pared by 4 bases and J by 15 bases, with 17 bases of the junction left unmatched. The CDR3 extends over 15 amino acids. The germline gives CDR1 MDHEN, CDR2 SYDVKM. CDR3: CASSSPGGVPEGRFF. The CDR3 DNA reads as TGTGCCAGCAGTTCTCCCGGGGGGGTCCCAGAGGGTAGGTTCTTC. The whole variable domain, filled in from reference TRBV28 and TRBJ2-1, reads DVKVTQSSRYLVKRTGEKVFLECVQDMDHENMFWYRQDPGLGLRLIYFSYDVKMKEKGDIPEGYSVSREKKERFSLILESASTNQTSMYLCASSSPGGVPEGRFFGPGTRLTVL.

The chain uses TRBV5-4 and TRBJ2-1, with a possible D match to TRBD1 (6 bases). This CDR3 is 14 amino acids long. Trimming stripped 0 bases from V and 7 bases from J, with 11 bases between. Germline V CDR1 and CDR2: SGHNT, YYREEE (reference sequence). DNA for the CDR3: TGTGCCAGCAGCTTGGTTGGGGGCAGGAATGAGCAGTTCTTC. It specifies CASSLVGGRNEQFF.

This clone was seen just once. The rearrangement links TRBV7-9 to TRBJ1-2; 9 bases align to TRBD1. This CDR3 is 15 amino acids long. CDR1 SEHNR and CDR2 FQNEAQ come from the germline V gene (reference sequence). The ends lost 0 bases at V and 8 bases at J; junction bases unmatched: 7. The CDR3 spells CASSLAGQGIDGYTF. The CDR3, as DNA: TGTGCCAGCAGCTTAGCGGGACAGGGAATAGACGGCTACACCTTC.

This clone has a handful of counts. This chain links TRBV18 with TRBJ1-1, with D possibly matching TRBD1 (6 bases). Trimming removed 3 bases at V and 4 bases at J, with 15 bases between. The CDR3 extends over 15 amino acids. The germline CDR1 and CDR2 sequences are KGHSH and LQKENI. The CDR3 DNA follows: TGTGCCAGCTCACCCGGGGGGGCGATTGGCACTGAAGCTTTCTTT. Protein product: CASSPGGAIGTEAFF.

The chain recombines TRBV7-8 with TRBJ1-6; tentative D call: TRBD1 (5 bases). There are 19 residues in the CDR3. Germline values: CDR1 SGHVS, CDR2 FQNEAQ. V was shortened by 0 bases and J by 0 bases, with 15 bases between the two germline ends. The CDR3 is CASSLASTGLSSYNSPLHF. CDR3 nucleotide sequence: TGTGCCAGCAGCTTAGCTTCGACGGGACTGAGCTCCTATAATTCACCCCTCCACTTT.

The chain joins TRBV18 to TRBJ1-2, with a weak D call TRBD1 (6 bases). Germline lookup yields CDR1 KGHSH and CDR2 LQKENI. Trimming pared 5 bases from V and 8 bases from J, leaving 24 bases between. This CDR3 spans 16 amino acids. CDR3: CASSSNAGRGSVGYTF. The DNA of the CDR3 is TGTGCCAGCTCATCTAACGCGGGCAGGGGCAGTGTGGGCTACACCTTC.

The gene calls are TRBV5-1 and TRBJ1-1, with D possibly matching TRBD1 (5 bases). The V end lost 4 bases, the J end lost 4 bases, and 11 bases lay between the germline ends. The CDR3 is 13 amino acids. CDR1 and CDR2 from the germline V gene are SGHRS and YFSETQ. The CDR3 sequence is CASSLLQGTEAFF. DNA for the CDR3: TGCGCCAGCAGCCTCCTCCAGGGCACTGAAGCTTTCTTT.

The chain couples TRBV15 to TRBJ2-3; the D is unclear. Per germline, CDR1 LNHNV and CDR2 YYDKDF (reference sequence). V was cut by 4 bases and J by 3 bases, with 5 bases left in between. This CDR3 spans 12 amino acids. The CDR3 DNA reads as TGTGCCACCAGCACACTAACAGATACGCAGTATTTT. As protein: CATSTLTDTQYF.

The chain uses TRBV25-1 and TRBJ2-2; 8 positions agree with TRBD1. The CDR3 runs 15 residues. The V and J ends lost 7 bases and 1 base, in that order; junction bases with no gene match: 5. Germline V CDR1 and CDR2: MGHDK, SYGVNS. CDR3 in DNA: TGTGCCAGCACCACCGGGACAGGGAACACCGGGGAGCTGTTTTTT. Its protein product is CASTTGTGNTGELFF. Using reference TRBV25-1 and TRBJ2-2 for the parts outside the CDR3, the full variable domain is EADIYQTPRYLVIGTGKKITLECSQTMGHDKMYWYQQDPGMELHLIHYSYGVNSTEKGDLSSESTVSRIRTEHFPLTLESARPSHTSQYLCASTTGTGNTGELFFGEGSRLTVL.